The 12 T cell receptor beta chains listed next were all sequenced from one sample in a study of molecular identifiers for immune sequencing clone quantification. One entry per CDR3 protein, called by TCRdb with MiXCR from the PCR reads. Of over 600,000 distinct CDR3 sequences listed, less than 20% are singletons. The sequenced sample was naive CD8+ T cells from blood, with Jurkat cell RNA spiked in. Described subset: FACS-sorted CD8+CD4-CCR7+CD45RA+ naive T cells. The source is a human donor in good health. Some libraries in this study had Jurkat cell RNA spiked in.

This clonotype was seen repeatedly, ten times or more. This sequence joins TRBV7-6 and TRBJ2-7; TRBD1 agrees at 7 bases. Germline V lookup: CDR1 SGHVS, CDR2 FNYEAQ. CDR3 length: 14 residues. V was pared by 5 bases and J by 2 bases, with 6 bases of the junction left unmatched. As DNA, the CDR3 is TGTGCCAGCAGCCCTCGGGACAGAACCTACGAGCAGTACTTC. It codes for CASSPRDRTYEQYF.

The rearrangement uses TRBV24-1 and TRBJ2-1; 8 nucleotides match TRBD2. The CDR3 is 16 residues long. J gave up 4 bases and V 3 bases, and 7 bases lay outside the gene matches. Germline V lookup: CDR1 KGHDR, CDR2 SFDVKD. The CDR3 region has the DNA TGTGCCACCAGTGATCGAACTAGCGGAGAATACAATGAGCAGTTCTTC. It encodes CATSDRTSGEYNEQFF.

The chain uses TRBV20-1 and TRBJ2-1; 12 nucleotides align to TRBD2. The germline gives CDR1 DFQATT, CDR2 SNEGSKA (reference sequence). The CDR3 length is 15 residues. V lost 2 bases, J lost 4 bases, and 3 bases stayed unmatched. The DNA for the CDR3 is TGCAGTGCTAGACTAGCGGGAGGGACTTACAATGAGCAGTTCTTC. Translation: CSARLAGGTYNEQFF.

A word on this clonotype: The junction shows a germline mismatch at one end, possibly a read error. The genes are TRBV5-4 and TRBJ1-2; D is possibly TRBD1 (6 bases). CDR1 SGHNT and CDR2 YYREEE come from the germline V gene (reference sequence). The CDR3 loop spans 13 amino acids. The CDR3 sequence is CASSRTGNYGYSF. For the CDR3, the DNA is TGTGCCAGCAGCCGTACAGGGAACTATGGCTACTCCTTC.

This clonotype showed up just a few times. Just one base apart from a much larger clone, this may be a read error. V gene TRBV4-3 combines with J gene TRBJ2-6; tentatively, D is TRBD1 (5 bases). Germline V gene sequence: CDR1 LGHNA, CDR2 YSLEER. This CDR3 comprises 14 residues. DNA for the CDR3: TGCGCCAGCAGTCGGAGCACTGGGGCCGACGTCCTGACTTTC. The encoded protein is CASSRSTGADVLTF.

This clonotype was counted ten times or more. This chain connects TRBV7-9 to TRBJ1-1, with D maybe TRBD1 (6 bases). V lost 4 bases, J lost 2 bases, and 11 bases lay in between. The CDR3 loop spans 14 amino acids. The germline V gene encodes CDR1 SEHNR and CDR2 FQNEAQ (reference sequence). The DNA for the CDR3 is TGTGCCAGCAGCTCGACAGGATCAAACACTGAAGCTTTCTTT. Its translation: CASSSTGSNTEAFF.

The sample holds many counts of this clonotype. The genes are TRBV7-9 and TRBJ1-5; no clear D. Per the germline V gene, CDR1 is SEHNR and CDR2 is FQNEAQ (reference sequence). The CDR3 covers 16 residues. Trimming removed 4 bases at V and 1 base at J, with 14 bases between. The DNA of the CDR3 is TGTGCCAGCAGCTCGGAGGGATCTGCAAGCAATCAGCCCCAGCATTTT. As protein: CASSSEGSASNQPQHF.

This clonotype has just a few counts. The rearrangement links TRBV6-2 or TRBV6-3 to TRBJ2-7; TRBD2 is a possible D gene (5 bases). V was cut by 0 bases and J by 2 bases, with 8 bases left in between. Germline assignment: CDR1 MNHEY and CDR2 SVGEGT. The length of the CDR3 is 14 residues. The DNA of the CDR3 is TGTGCCAGCAGTTACTCGCGGGCCCCCTACGAGCAGTACTTC. This gives the protein CASSYSRAPYEQYF.

Many counts were recorded for this clonotype. This sequence joins TRBV7-8 and TRBJ2-3, with unresolved D. This CDR3 comprises 16 residues. V was cut by 3 bases and J by 1 base, with 14 bases left in between. Germline assignment: CDR1 SGHVS and CDR2 FQNEAQ. The CDR3 here is CASSLDRILGTDTQYF. Here the CDR3 DNA reads TGTGCCAGCAGCTTGGATCGGATATTGGGCACAGATACGCAGTATTTT. The full variable domain, completed using reference TRBV7-8 and TRBJ2-3, is GAGVSQSPRYKVAKRGQDVALRCDPISGHVSLFWYQQALGQGPEFLTYFQNEAQLDKSGLPSDRFFAERPEGSVSTLKIQRTQQEDSAVYLCASSLDRILGTDTQYFGPGTRLTVL.

This clonotype was seen at least ten times. The V call is TRBV29-1, the J call TRBJ2-5, with D possibly being TRBD2 (5 bases). This CDR3 comprises 12 residues. The germline gives CDR1 SQVTM, CDR2 ANQGSEA. Trimming cost V 7 bases and J 4 bases, with 13 bases left between them. The CDR3 region has the DNA TGCAGCGCCTTTAGCGAACGAGAGACCCAGTACTTC. It yields the protein CSAFSERETQYF.

This clonotype was counted at least ten times. The chain uses TRBV19 and TRBJ2-2, with D perhaps matching TRBD1 (6 bases). In germline, CDR1 is LNHDA, CDR2 SQIVND (reference sequence). The CDR3 spans 15 residues. V was pared by 3 bases and J by 4 bases, with 12 bases between. The CDR3 sequence is CASSIASRGTGELFF. In DNA, the CDR3 is TGTGCCAGTAGTATCGCTAGCAGGGGCACCGGGGAGCTGTTTTTT.

In regard to this clonotype: This sequence may be a read error, since a much larger clone differs from it by one base. J is TRBJ2-7 and V is TRBV6-2 or TRBV6-3, with D maybe TRBD2 (5 bases). The CDR3 totals 12 residues. Germline V gene lookup returns CDR1 MNHEY and CDR2 SVGEGT. The CDR3 bases are TGTGCCAGCAGGACGGGGTCTTGGGAGCCGTACTTC. As protein: CASRTGSWEPYF.